This is a list of T cell receptor beta chains from one sample in a study of cytomegalovirus exposure and HLA in healthy donors. TCRdb keeps only in-frame clones here, not all; method: immunoSEQ multiplex PCR. The repertoire holds some 180,000 clones, with 70% to 75% as singletons. The sample consisted of PBMCs. The receptors derive from a male donor in good health and CMV-seronegative. Each CDR3 is given with its conserved first and last residue. D genes are given only for firm matches. Only part of the rows carry a size: once, few, many, or a class if the clone is expanded.

V	size	J	D	CDR3	DNA
TRBV18	once	TRBJ1-1	.	CASLGENTEAFF	TGTGCCAGCCTGGGAGAGAACACTGAAGCTTTCTTT
TRBV30	.	TRBJ1-5	TRBD1	CAWTSGTGWSQPQHF	TGTGCCTGGACCTCCGGGACAGGGTGGAGTCAGCCCCAGCATTTT
TRBV7-3	.	TRBJ1-5	.	CASSGLRSNQPQHF	TGTGCCAGCAGCGGCCTCAGGAGCAATCAGCCCCAGCATTTT
TRBV2	.	TRBJ2-1	TRBD2	CATSQREGNNEQFF	TGTGCCACGTCTCAGCGGGAGGGTAACAATGAGCAGTTCTTC
TRBV5-1	.	TRBJ2-3	.	CASSLENPDTQYF	TGCGCCAGCAGCTTGGAAAATCCGGATACGCAGTATTTT
TRBV30	.	TRBJ2-3	TRBD2	CAWSRGTSTDTQYF	TGTGCCTGGAGTAGGGGGACTAGTACAGATACGCAGTATTTT
TRBV29-1	.	TRBJ1-1	.	CSVDIDTEAFF	TGCAGCGTTGATATCGACACTGAAGCTTTCTTT
TRBV6-5	.	TRBJ2-7	TRBD1	CASSYDGQGGEQYF	TGTGCCAGCAGTTACGATGGACAGGGTGGCGAGCAGTACTTC
TRBV25-1	.	TRBJ1-5	.	CASKGQGLNQPQHF	TGTGCCAGCAAAGGGCAGGGCCTCAATCAGCCCCAGCATTTT
TRBV9	.	TRBJ2-7	.	CASSVTYEQYF	TGTGCCAGCAGCGTCACCTACGAGCAGTACTTC
TRBV2	once	TRBJ1-1	.	CASSPMGGSMNTEAFF	TGTGCCAGCAGTCCCATGGGAGGCAGCATGAACACTGAAGCTTTCTTT
TRBV21-1	.	TRBJ2-5	.	CASNQGDRQPQETQYF	TGTGCCAGCAACCAGGGGGACAGGCAACCCCAAGAGACCCAGTACTTC
TRBV4-1	.	TRBJ1-5	.	CASSQGYNQPQHF	TGCGCCAGCAGCCAAGGTTATAATCAGCCCCAGCATTTT
TRBV6-1	.	TRBJ2-1	TRBD1	CASSVGTGEYNEQFF	TGTGCCAGCAGTGTCGGGACAGGGGAATACAATGAGCAGTTCTTC
TRBV25-1	once	TRBJ1-1	.	CASSEYGPNEAFF	TGTGCCAGCAGTGAATATGGGCCGAATGAAGCTTTCTTT
TRBV7-9	few	TRBJ1-4	.	CASSSRGGGSGEKLFF	TGTGCCAGCAGCTCCCGAGGGGGGGGCTCGGGAGAAAAACTGTTTTTT
TRBV6-5	.	TRBJ2-7	.	CASTRHPLSYEQYF	TGTGCCAGCACCCGACATCCGCTATCCTACGAGCAGTACTTC
TRBV7-2	.	TRBJ2-1	.	CASSLGTPRNEQFF	TGTGCCAGCAGCTTAGGAACTCCGAGGAATGAGCAGTTCTTC
TRBV10-3	.	TRBJ2-4	.	CAISETEGPAKNIQYF	TGTGCCATCAGTGAAACGGAGGGCCCAGCCAAAAACATTCAGTACTTC
TRBV2	few	TRBJ1-5	.	CASLGQYKNQPQHF	TGTGCCAGCCTTGGACAGTACAAGAATCAGCCCCAGCATTTT
TRBV6-1	.	TRBJ1-5	.	CASSERRGRSNQPQHF	TGTGCCAGCAGTGAAAGGCGGGGGCGGAGCAATCAGCCCCAGCATTTT
TRBV19	.	TRBJ1-6	.	CASSIGSRGAFTPLHF	TGTGCCAGTAGTATAGGGTCGCGGGGGGCGTTTACACCCCTCCACTTT
TRBV4-1	.	TRBJ2-1	TRBD2	CASSRPTSGRYNEQFF	TGCGCCAGCAGCCGCCCGACTAGCGGACGTTACAATGAGCAGTTCTTC
TRBV19	.	TRBJ1-4	TRBD1	CASSTGDRSNEKLFF	TGTGCCAGTAGTACCGGGGACAGATCAAATGAAAAACTGTTTTTT
TRBV6-6	few	TRBJ1-1	TRBD1	CASSFGQAVEAFF	TGTGCCAGCAGTTTCGGACAGGCCGTTGAAGCTTTCTTT
TRBV6-5	few	TRBJ2-1	TRBD2	CASSYSGGRVDEQFF	TGTGCCAGCAGTTACTCAGGCGGGAGAGTAGATGAGCAGTTCTTC
TRBV29-1	.	TRBJ1-1	.	CSVHRATEAFF	TGCAGCGTTCACAGGGCCACTGAAGCTTTCTTT
TRBV9	.	TRBJ2-1	TRBD1	CASSAATGDYNEQFF	TGTGCCAGCAGCGCCGCGACAGGGGATTACAATGAGCAGTTCTTC
TRBV5-1	.	TRBJ2-1	TRBD2	CASSGLAGSNEQFF	TGCGCCAGCTCCGGACTAGCGGGGTCAAATGAGCAGTTCTTC
TRBV7-2	.	TRBJ2-3	.	CASSFGGFTDTQYF	TGTGCCAGCAGCTTTGGCGGATTCACAGATACGCAGTATTTT
TRBV12-5	.	TRBJ2-7	TRBD2	CASGLGGSGSIHEQYF	TGTGCTAGTGGTTTGGGGGGAAGCGGGAGCATCCACGAGCAGTACTTC
TRBV14	.	TRBJ2-2	TRBD2	CASSSGRENTGELFF	TGTGCCAGCAGTAGCGGGAGGGAGAACACCGGGGAGCTGTTTTTT
TRBV10-3	once	TRBJ1-5	.	CAITPGHNQPQHF	TGTGCCATCACTCCCGGACACAATCAGCCCCAGCATTTT
TRBV27	.	TRBJ2-5	.	CASSAGETQYF	TGTGCCAGCAGCGCCGGTGAGACCCAGTACTTC
TRBV27	.	TRBJ2-1	.	CASSAHPGAGANNEQFF	TGTGCCAGCAGTGCCCACCCGGGGGCGGGAGCCAACAATGAGCAGTTCTTC
TRBV11-2	.	TRBJ2-1	TRBD2	CASSPLAGHYNEQFF	TGTGCCAGCAGCCCGCTAGCGGGACACTACAATGAGCAGTTCTTC
TRBV11-3	.	TRBJ2-1	TRBD1	CASSRDRVGNEQFF	TGTGCCAGCAGCAGGGACAGGGTGGGCAATGAGCAGTTCTTC
TRBV9	.	TRBJ1-3	TRBD1	CASSTEDRVYGNTIYF	TGTGCCAGCAGCACAGAGGACAGGGTCTACGGAAACACCATATATTTT
TRBV28	few	TRBJ2-3	TRBD2	CASSRGLAGLTDTQYF	TGTGCCAGCAGTCGGGGACTAGCGGGATTGACAGATACGCAGTATTTT
TRBV6-1	.	TRBJ2-5	.	CASSEPGRGQETQYF	TGTGCCAGCAGCGAGCCCGGACGGGGCCAAGAGACCCAGTACTTC
TRBV6-4	.	TRBJ1-5	.	CASSDSIFPMWQQPQHF	TGTGCCAGCAGTGACTCTATTTTTCCAATGTGGCAGCAGCCCCAGCATTTT
TRBV28	.	TRBJ1-5	.	CASSLFGQTRQPQHF	TGTGCCAGCAGTTTATTTGGACAGACCAGACAGCCCCAGCATTTT
TRBV30	.	TRBJ2-5	.	CAFTPPSQETQYF	TGTGCCTTCACCCCGCCCAGCCAAGAGACCCAGTACTTC
TRBV28	few	TRBJ1-5	TRBD1	CASRSGTGGHQPQHF	TGTGCCAGCAGATCTGGGACAGGGGGCCACCAGCCCCAGCATTTT
TRBV9	.	TRBJ2-1	TRBD1	CASSGRIGGAEQFF	TGTGCCAGCAGCGGTCGGATAGGGGGCGCTGAGCAGTTCTTC
TRBV10-3	.	TRBJ1-1	TRBD1	CAISVLGTAEAFF	TGTGCCATCAGTGTACTCGGGACAGCTGAAGCTTTCTTT
TRBV5-5	.	TRBJ1-1	.	CASSLDGARHTEAFF	TGTGCCAGCAGCTTAGATGGCGCCAGGCACACTGAAGCTTTCTTT
TRBV5-1	.	TRBJ1-5	.	CASSPGVNSNQPQHF	TGCGCCAGCAGCCCAGGGGTAAATAGCAATCAGCCCCAGCATTTT
TRBV4-3	.	TRBJ1-1	.	CASSGDSQDLSRMNTEAFF	TGCGCCAGCAGCGGCGATTCGCAGGATCTAAGTAGGATGAACACTGAAGCTTTCTTT
TRBV7-9	.	TRBJ1-2	TRBD1	CASSLTTGPRDGYTF	TGTGCCAGCAGCCTTACGACAGGGCCTAGGGATGGCTACACCTTC
TRBV6-6	once	TRBJ2-3	TRBD2	CASSYQVAGMTDTQYF	TGTGCCAGCAGTTACCAGGTAGCGGGAATGACAGATACGCAGTATTTT
TRBV6-6	.	TRBJ1-1	TRBD1	CASSYSPGGMNTEAFF	TGTGCCAGCAGTTACTCGCCAGGGGGGATGAACACTGAAGCTTTCTTT
TRBV11-2	.	TRBJ1-1	TRBD1	CASSQGRQGGTEAFF	TGTGCCAGCAGCCAGGGGAGACAGGGGGGGACTGAAGCTTTCTTT
TRBV4-3	.	TRBJ1-2	.	CASSQDYPRAWYGYTF	TGCGCCAGCAGCCAAGATTACCCCAGGGCCTGGTATGGCTACACCTTC
TRBV14	.	TRBJ1-1	.	CASSQDRFLLNTEAFF	TGTGCCAGCAGCCAAGACAGGTTCCTACTGAACACTGAAGCTTTCTTT
TRBV30	.	TRBJ1-4	.	CAWSAAGGLFF	TGTGCCTGGAGTGCCGCTGGGGGGCTGTTTTTT
TRBV19	.	TRBJ2-1	TRBD2	CASSKGGTSGTLGNEQFF	TGTGCCAGTAGTAAGGGGGGGACTAGCGGGACGCTGGGCAATGAGCAGTTCTTC